Here is one TCR beta chain with its context. As yet, its antigen is unknown. This sample was taken from a study of cytomegalovirus exposure and HLA in healthy donors. Across the whole study: Findings of an earlier analysis included roughly 110 million unique TCR beta sequences from roughly 200 million T cells.

Study findings and constraints: TCR beta chain V- and J-gene trimming was linked, in a later analysis, to a missense variant in DCLRE1C. The study dropped some indistinguishable V segments, TRBV6-2 and TRBV6-3 among them. Productive rates of about 90% or about 30% were seen for most TCR beta V segments in an earlier analysis.

Germline V gives CDR1 SGHDN, CDR2 FVKESK. V lost 0 bases to trimming and J lost 4 bases; unmatched junction nucleotides: 14. This CDR3 region has 20 residues. 13 Jbeta primers and 60 Vbeta primers were used for the PCR. Clones were sequenced by immunoSEQ multiplex PCR, and TCRdb holds only the in-frame ones, with some missing. Seen here are around 110,000 clones, more than 65% observed once, and the top ten hold 2% to 2.5%. The sequence derives from a man aged 30 to 45 in good health and CMV-seronegative. Source material: PBMCs. The V call is TRBV14, the J call TRBJ2-5; TRBD2 aligns across 13 bases. CDR3 in amino acids: CASSQDWTSGSYRPGETQYF. CDR3 DNA sequence: TGTGCCAGCAGCCAAGATTGGACTAGCGGGAGTTATCGTCCAGGAGAGACCCAGTACTTC. The full variable domain, in which reference TRBV14 and TRBJ2-5 provide the parts outside the CDR3, is EAGVTQFPSHSVIEKGQTVTLRCDPISGHDNLYWYRRVMGKEIKFLLHFVKESKQDESGMPNNRFLAERTGGTYSTLKVQPAELEDSGVYFCASSQDWTSGSYRPGETQYFGPGTRLLVL.